A single sample is the source of the 14 T cell receptor beta chains below, sequenced in a study of tumor and adjacent non-tumor tissue in lung cancer. TCRbeta libraries were built with three rounds of nested PCR, modified from ARM-PCR. TCRdb passed the multiplex PCR reads through MiXCR, listing each CDR3 protein once. The repertoire holds about 200,000 distinct CDR3 sequences, around 70% seen once, with under 30% in the top ten. The template was RNA from unsorted bulk tissue. Sequences were obtained from lung tumor tissue. The receptors here all came from a man in his 60s with non-small cell lung cancer.

The J gene is TRBJ2-5, the V gene TRBV4-2; maybe TRBD1 (6 bases). The CDR3 consists of 17 residues. Germline V gene sequence: CDR1 LGHNA, CDR2 YNFKEQ. The V end lost 3 bases, the J end lost 5 bases, and 22 bases lay between the germline ends. The CDR3 DNA reads as TGTGCCAGCAGCCAGGGGACAAGCGAGGGCCTGGGTGAGACCCAGTACTTC. Translation: CASSQGTSEGLGETQYF.

The CDR3 DNA reads as TGCGCCAGCAGCTGGGGGGCGGTGGACACCGGGGAGCTGTTTTTT. Translated, it gives CASSWGAVDTGELFF. This chain uses TRBV5-1 with TRBJ2-2; possibly TRBD1 or TRBD2 for D (6 bases each). V gave up 3 bases and J gave up 3 bases, with 12 bases separating them. The germline V gene encodes CDR1 SGHRS and CDR2 YFSETQ. There are 15 residues in the CDR3. The whole variable domain, remainder taken from reference TRBV5-1 and TRBJ2-2, is KAGVTQTPRYLIKTRGQQVTLSCSPISGHRSVSWYQQTPGQGLQFLFEYFSETQRNKGNFPGRFSGRQFSNSRSEMNVSTLELGDSALYLCASSWGAVDTGELFFGEGSRLTVL.

This clonotype was picked up one time. A much larger clone differs by one base, so this may be a read error. This sequence joins TRBV6-2 or TRBV6-3 and TRBJ1-5; no clear D. The CDR3 is made up of 11 amino acids. Germline lookup yields CDR1 MNHEY and CDR2 SVGEGT. CDR3 amino acids: CASSYRGPQLF. CDR3 nucleotide sequence: TGTGCCAGCAGTTACCGAGGACCCCAGCTTTTT.

As concerns this clonotype: Without the conserved terminal phenylalanine or tryptophan, this CDR3 likely stems from a read error. J is TRBJ1-6 and V is TRBV19; D remains ambiguous. Germline values: CDR1 LNHDA, CDR2 SQIVND (reference sequence). The germline V and J ends were trimmed by 1 base and 9 bases, with 4 bases remaining between them. The CDR3 consists of 12 residues. This chain's CDR3 is CASSIAGSPLHY. The CDR3, as DNA: TGTGCCAGTAGTATAGCGGGTTCACCCCTCCACTAT.

To note about this clonotype: An end of the junction does not agree with germline; a read error may underlie this. The chain joins TRBV20-1 to TRBJ1-6; a weak D match, TRBD1 (5 bases). The CDR3 length is 12 residues. Germline V gives CDR1 DFQATT, CDR2 SNEGSKA (reference sequence). DNA for the CDR3: TGTAGTGCGAGGGGCCCGCGTGAGTCTCTCCAGTTT. Its translation: CSARGPRESLQF.

The V call is TRBV4-3, the J call TRBJ2-7; D may be TRBD2 (6 bases). The CDR3 is made up of 15 amino acids. The V gene lost 4 bases and the J gene lost 3 bases, with 16 bases spanning the gap. Germline V gene sequence: CDR1 LGHNA, CDR2 YSLEER. The CDR3 nucleotides are TGCGCCAGCAGCCCCGTACTAGGAGGGCACTACGAGCAGTACTTC. Translated, it gives CASSPVLGGHYEQYF.

Note on this clonotype: An end of the junction differs from the germline gene, which may be a read error. This rearrangement joins TRBV7-9 to TRBJ2-2; D may match TRBD1 or TRBD2 (5 bases each). Per the germline V gene, CDR1 is SEHNR and CDR2 is FQNEAQ (reference sequence). The CDR3 has 15 amino acids. Here the CDR3 DNA reads TGTGCCAGCCGAGAGACCGGCCATTACACCGGGGACCTGTTTTTT. Protein sequence: CASRETGHYTGDLFF.

The genes are TRBV11-3 and TRBJ1-2, with D unresolved. Germline V gene data show CDR1 as SGHNT and CDR2 as YENEEA. Trimming left V 5 bases short and J 0 bases short, with 16 bases between. The CDR3 spans 16 residues. The DNA of the CDR3 is TGTGCCAGCAGCCCCGGTACCGTCGCTTCTAACTATGGCTACACCTTC. Protein product: CASSPGTVASNYGYTF.

Concerning this clonotype itself: At one boundary the junction diverges from the germline segment, which might be a read error. V and J are TRBV20-1 and TRBJ2-5; D is unresolved. The CDR3 is made up of 13 amino acids. Per germline, CDR1 DFQATT and CDR2 SNEGSKA (reference sequence). The CDR3 reads CIALGPGQETQCF. The CDR3 DNA sequence: TGCATTGCCTTAGGGCCGGGTCAAGAGACCCAGTGCTTC.

The chain joins TRBV11-3 to TRBJ1-2, with D hard to call. Germline CDR1 SGHNT, CDR2 YENEEA. Trimming pared 5 bases from V and 2 bases from J, leaving 21 bases between. This CDR3 is built from 17 residues. This CDR3 reads CASSNEGQVILNYGYTF. CDR3 bases: TGTGCCAGCAGCAATGAGGGTCAGGTGATCCTCAACTATGGCTACACCTTC.

As for this clonotype: A read error may be the cause here, since a much bigger clone is one base away. The chain joins TRBV20-1 to TRBJ2-7; no reliable D call. The CDR3 sequence is 14 residues long. With 2 bases removed from V and 0 bases from J, the gap between germline ends came to 11 bases. Germline-derived CDR1 and CDR2 are DFQATT and SNEGSKA (reference sequence). Written as DNA, the CDR3 is TGCAGTGCTAGAATTGAAGGCAGCTCCTACGAGCAGTACTTC. Its translation is CSARIEGSSYEQYF.

On this clonotype: One end of the junction fails to match germline, which may point to a read error. DNA of the CDR3: TGTGCCAGCAGCTTGGCGATTCGTGACAACCCCTACGAACAGTACTTC. This codes for CASSLAIRDNPYEQYF. The chain links TRBV11-1 to TRBJ2-7; D uncertain. The CDR3 totals 16 residues. Germline V gene lookup returns CDR1 SGHAT and CDR2 FQDESV (reference sequence).

Regarding this clonotype: This CDR3 is missing its conserved last phenylalanine or tryptophan, likely due to a read error. The rearrangement joins TRBV10-2 to TRBJ2-1; TRBD1 agrees at 9 bases. In germline, CDR1 is WSHSY, CDR2 SAAADI. CDR3 length: 17 amino acids. For the CDR3, the DNA is TGCGCCAGCAGTGAGTCGGGAGGAACAGGGGGCTACATTGAGCAGTTCTTA. As protein: CASSESGGTGGYIEQFL.

The chain combines TRBV20-1 with TRBJ2-7; D gene uncertain. Trimming cost V 0 bases and J 2 bases, with 17 bases left between them. Germline V gene data show CDR1 as DFQATT and CDR2 as SNEGSKA (reference sequence). The CDR3 length is 16 residues. CDR3 bases: TGCAGTGCTAGAGATTCCGCCTCGAGACGGACCTACGAGCAGTACTTC. Encoded protein: CSARDSASRRTYEQYF.